This TCR beta chain derives from a study of blood T cell repertoires in COVID-19. The overall study: Samples came from the United States, Italy and Spain, spanning acute and convalescent COVID-19. Sources were T cells, B-cell-depleted T cells, or PBMCs; the material itself was cDNA or gDNA.

Per germline, CDR1 LGHDT and CDR2 YNNKEL (reference sequence). Trimming removed 1 base from V and 2 bases from J, with 8 bases in between. This CDR3 is 14 amino acids long. Per the study methods: Reference gene primer amplification gave estimated nucleated cell counts. Method: immunoSEQ multiplex PCR; TCRdb's copy keeps in-frame clones and lacks some. For V, J and clone size, that table is used; D and trimming come from the DNA. The data contain more than 70,000 clones, over 75% of them seen just once; the ten biggest clones take up less than 10%. The gene calls are TRBV3-1 (or the pseudogene TRBV3-2) and TRBJ1-2; D remains unclear. Sequencing was done on a sample of peripheral blood. This sequence originates from a human donor in a cohort sampled during active COVID-19. DNA for the CDR3: TGTGCCAGCAGCCAAGTTGGGAGAAACTATGGCTACACCTTC. It specifies CASSQVGRNYGYTF.